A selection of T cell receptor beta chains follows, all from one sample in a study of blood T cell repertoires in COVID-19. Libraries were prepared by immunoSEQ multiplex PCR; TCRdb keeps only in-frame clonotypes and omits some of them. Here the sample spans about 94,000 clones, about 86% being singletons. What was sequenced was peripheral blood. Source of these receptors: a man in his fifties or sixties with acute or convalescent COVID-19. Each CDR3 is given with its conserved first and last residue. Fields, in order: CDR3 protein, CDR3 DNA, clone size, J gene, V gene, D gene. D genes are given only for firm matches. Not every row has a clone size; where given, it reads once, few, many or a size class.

cdr3_aa: CASSNSRDRGSSPLHF
cdr3_nt: TGTGCCAGCAGCAACAGCCGGGACAGGGGTTCTTCACCCCTCCACTTT
clone_size: .
j_call: TRBJ1-6
v_call: TRBV9
d_call: TRBD1

cdr3_aa: CASSLFGTGARGYGYTF
cdr3_nt: TGTGCCAGCAGTTTATTTGGGACAGGGGCCCGAGGTTATGGCTACACCTTC
clone_size: .
j_call: TRBJ1-2
v_call: TRBV28
d_call: TRBD1

cdr3_aa: CASRRPGRGSYEQYF
cdr3_nt: TGTGCCAGCAGGCGCCCCGGCAGGGGGTCCTACGAGCAGTACTTC
clone_size: .
j_call: TRBJ2-7
v_call: TRBV11-2
d_call: TRBD1

cdr3_aa: CASRYTENTEAFF
cdr3_nt: TGTGCCAGCAGATATACAGAGAACACTGAAGCTTTCTTT
clone_size: once
j_call: TRBJ1-1
v_call: TRBV12-3/TRBV12-4
d_call: .

cdr3_aa: CASSRDRGLWSNQPQHF
cdr3_nt: TGTGCCAGCTCCCGGGACAGGGGGCTTTGGAGCAATCAGCCCCAGCATTTT
clone_size: .
j_call: TRBJ1-5
v_call: TRBV7-8
d_call: TRBD1

cdr3_aa: CASSPLGQSNTEAFF
cdr3_nt: TGTGCCAGCTCACCCCTCGGACAATCGAACACTGAAGCTTTCTTT
clone_size: .
j_call: TRBJ1-1
v_call: TRBV18
d_call: .

cdr3_aa: CATGQGDGYTF
cdr3_nt: TGTGCCACCGGACAGGGGGATGGCTACACCTTC
clone_size: once
j_call: TRBJ1-2
v_call: TRBV6-5
d_call: TRBD1

cdr3_aa: CASSYLRETDTQYF
cdr3_nt: TGTGCCAGCAGTTACCTCCGGGAGACAGATACGCAGTATTTT
clone_size: .
j_call: TRBJ2-3
v_call: TRBV6-2/TRBV6-3
d_call: .

cdr3_aa: CASSLRQDGAGELFF
cdr3_nt: TGCGCCAGCAGCTTGAGGCAGGATGGCGCCGGGGAGCTGTTTTTT
clone_size: .
j_call: TRBJ2-2
v_call: TRBV5-1
d_call: .

cdr3_aa: CASSYSSWASGLWETQYF
cdr3_nt: TGTGCCAGCAGTTACTCGAGTTGGGCTAGCGGTCTATGGGAGACCCAGTACTTC
clone_size: .
j_call: TRBJ2-5
v_call: TRBV6-2/TRBV6-3
d_call: TRBD2

cdr3_aa: CASSRLRAGELFF
cdr3_nt: TGTGCCAGCAGTCGCCTCCGGGCCGGGGAGCTGTTTTTT
clone_size: .
j_call: TRBJ2-2
v_call: TRBV5-6
d_call: .

cdr3_aa: CASSDGGDTTEAFF
cdr3_nt: TGTGCCAGCAGTGATGGTGGGGACACCACTGAAGCTTTCTTT
clone_size: .
j_call: TRBJ1-1
v_call: TRBV2
d_call: .

cdr3_aa: CSVGPGQGPTGELFF
cdr3_nt: TGCAGCGTTGGGCCGGGACAGGGACCCACCGGGGAGCTGTTTTTT
clone_size: .
j_call: TRBJ2-2
v_call: TRBV29-1
d_call: TRBD1

cdr3_aa: CASSPQTDLNTEAFF
cdr3_nt: TGCGCCAGCAGCCCCCAGACAGACCTGAACACTGAAGCTTTCTTT
clone_size: .
j_call: TRBJ1-1
v_call: TRBV5-1
d_call: .

cdr3_aa: CSVEARTGTGYGYTF
cdr3_nt: TGCAGCGTTGAAGCGCGGACAGGGACGGGCTATGGCTACACCTTC
clone_size: .
j_call: TRBJ1-2
v_call: TRBV29-1
d_call: TRBD1

cdr3_aa: CASSLWRGRETEAFF
cdr3_nt: TGTGCCAGCAGCTTATGGAGGGGGCGAGAGACTGAAGCTTTCTTT
clone_size: .
j_call: TRBJ1-1
v_call: TRBV13
d_call: TRBD1

cdr3_aa: CASSTQAGPIDTQYF
cdr3_nt: TGTGCCAGCAGTACCCAGGCAGGGCCGATAGATACGCAGTATTTT
clone_size: .
j_call: TRBJ2-3
v_call: TRBV11-3
d_call: .

cdr3_aa: CASSLGTGQETQYF
cdr3_nt: TGTGCCAGCAGTTTAGGGACAGGCCAAGAGACCCAGTACTTC
clone_size: .
j_call: TRBJ2-5
v_call: TRBV28
d_call: TRBD1

cdr3_aa: CASSEFTKGAQAFF
cdr3_nt: TGTGCCAGCAGTGAGTTTACCAAGGGGGCTCAAGCTTTCTTT
clone_size: .
j_call: TRBJ1-1
v_call: TRBV25-1
d_call: TRBD1

cdr3_aa: CASSPSSLRGYTF
cdr3_nt: TGTGCCAGCTCTCCGTCGAGCCTGAGGGGCTACACCTTC
clone_size: .
j_call: TRBJ1-2
v_call: TRBV18
d_call: .